The 28 T cell receptor beta chains given below trace back to one sample, sequenced in a study of shared clonotypes between healthy human individuals. Measured with immunoSEQ multiplex PCR; TCRdb has only the in-frame clones, and not every one. The profile shows 1.4 million or so clones, approximately 98.5% of them singletons. Material: naive CD4+ T cells sorted from blood. Subset in this sample: CD45RA+ positively selected. All receptors come from a man between 25 and 39 years old in good health.

This clone was seen a single time. The chain carries TRBV11-2 and TRBJ1-1; 8 positions match TRBD1. Germline trimming cut 0 bases from V and 0 bases from J; bases unmatched to any gene: 12. This CDR3 region has 19 residues. Germline CDR1 reads SGHAT; CDR2 reads FQNNGV. CDR3 nucleotide sequence: TGTGCCAGCAGCTTAGATTTCCGACAGGGGACCTGGATGAACACTGAAGCTTTCTTT. Amino acids: CASSLDFRQGTWMNTEAFF.

V is TRBV28 and J is TRBJ2-7, with D possibly matching TRBD1 (6 bases). CDR1 MDHEN and CDR2 SYDVKM come from the germline V gene. CDR3 size: 14 residues. V was shortened by 3 bases and J by 2 bases, with 11 bases between the two germline ends. As DNA, the CDR3 is TGTGCCAGCAGTTTTGTCAGGGGACCCTACGAGCAGTACTTC. The encoded protein is CASSFVRGPYEQYF.

In this sample, this clone turned up once. The chain is built from TRBV7-2 and TRBJ2-1; D remains unclear. CDR3 length equals 13 residues. The germline V gene has CDR1 SGHTA and CDR2 FQGNSA. V gave up 4 bases and J gave up 7 bases, with 11 bases separating them. In nucleotides, the CDR3 is TGTGCCAGCAGCTATTGGGTCCCTAATGAGCAGTTCTTC. It translates to CASSYWVPNEQFF.

The chain combines TRBV5-6 with TRBJ1-1; 7 bases agree with TRBD1. The CDR3 loop spans 13 amino acids. J lost 11 bases, V lost 2 bases, and 9 bases had no gene match. Germline V gene data show CDR1 as SGHDT and CDR2 as YYEEEE. The CDR3 nucleotides read TGTGCCAGCAGCTTTATTGCAGGGGGGGAGGCTTTCTTT. Protein: CASSFIAGGEAFF.

The chain couples TRBV5-5 to TRBJ1-1, with D maybe TRBD1 (5 bases). The CDR3 is 14 residues long. Per germline, CDR1 SGHKS and CDR2 YYEKEE (reference sequence). The V end lost 2 bases, the J end lost 3 bases, and 11 bases lay between the germline ends. The CDR3 sequence is CASSLTKGDTEAFF. CDR3 sequence (DNA): TGTGCCAGCAGCTTAACCAAAGGGGACACTGAAGCTTTCTTT.

This sequence joins TRBV5-4 and TRBJ2-7, with D possibly TRBD1 on 6 matching bases. The CDR3 spans 14 residues. Germline V gene sequence: CDR1 SGHNT, CDR2 YYREEE (reference sequence). V lost 4 bases and J 0 bases, leaving 11 bases between the germline ends. In nucleotides, the CDR3 is TGTGCCAGCAGCCCGGACAGTTTCTCCTACGAGCAGTACTTC. This codes for CASSPDSFSYEQYF.

The J gene is TRBJ2-7, the V gene TRBV28; D unclear. V was clipped by 9 bases and J by 3 bases, with 6 bases between them. Germline CDR1 and CDR2: MDHEN and SYDVKM. The CDR3 totals 10 residues. The CDR3, as DNA: TGTGCCAGTATAAACTACGAGCAGTACTTC. Amino acid sequence: CASINYEQYF.

For this clone: Other nucleotide sequences in the sample specify the same CDR3. The V and J genes are TRBV6-5 and TRBJ2-3, with TRBD1 matching over 7 bases. The germline gives CDR1 MNHEY, CDR2 SVGAGI. The CDR3 sequence is 14 residues long. The trim removed 5 bases at V and 2 bases at J, leaving 4 bases unmatched. CDR3 region: CASSRQGSTDTQYF. CDR3 sequence (DNA): TGTGCCAGCAGTAGACAGGGTTCCACAGATACGCAGTATTTT.

The chain combines TRBV11-2 with TRBJ1-5; no firm D call. V lost 0 bases, J lost 0 bases, and 9 bases lay in between. Per the germline V gene, CDR1 is SGHAT and CDR2 is FQNNGV. This CDR3 spans 16 amino acids. The chain's CDR3 is CASSLEPGASNQPQHF. The CDR3 region has the DNA TGTGCCAGCAGCTTAGAACCAGGAGCTAGCAATCAGCCCCAGCATTTT.

This clone appeared a single time. V and J are TRBV7-8 and TRBJ1-2, with 10 bases matching TRBD1. The CDR3 covers 16 residues. V gave up 0 bases and J gave up 4 bases; unmatched junction bases: 5. Germline V lookup: CDR1 SGHVS, CDR2 FQNEAQ. CDR3: CASSLAGQGHLYGYTF. CDR3 DNA: TGTGCCAGCAGCTTAGCGGGACAGGGGCACCTCTATGGCTACACCTTC.

The genes are TRBV7-7 and TRBJ2-3; D unresolved. The germline V gene has CDR1 SSHAT and CDR2 FNYEAQ (reference sequence). The CDR3 is made up of 14 amino acids. The V end lost 0 bases, the J end lost 9 bases, and 13 bases lay between the germline ends. This chain's CDR3 is CASSLAHQQGTQYF. In nucleotides, the CDR3 is TGTGCCAGCAGCTTAGCGCACCAGCAAGGGACGCAGTATTTT.

As regards this clone: This same CDR3 is encoded by further DNA sequences in the sample. The V call is TRBV11-3, the J call TRBJ2-2; D could derive from TRBD1 or TRBD2 (5 bases each). Trimming took off 4 bases at V and 4 bases at J, with 7 bases between the two ends. The CDR3 extends over 13 amino acids. CDR1 is SGHNT and CDR2 is YENEEA in the germline V gene. CDR3: CASSSGPTGELFF. In DNA, the CDR3 is TGTGCCAGCAGCTCGGGGCCCACCGGGGAGCTGTTTTTT.

The rearrangement joins TRBV28 to TRBJ1-5, with unresolved D. Germline V gene sequence: CDR1 MDHEN, CDR2 SYDVKM. The CDR3 has 14 amino acids. V gave up 3 bases and J gave up 6 bases, with 12 bases separating them. CDR3 sequence reads: CASSFSRPSQPQHF. CDR3 DNA sequence: TGTGCCAGCAGTTTTTCGAGGCCGAGTCAGCCCCAGCATTTT.

The chain joins TRBV11-3 to TRBJ1-5, with D tentatively TRBD1 (6 bases). The CDR3 extends over 12 amino acids. Germline V gene sequence: CDR1 SGHNT, CDR2 YENEEA. Here the CDR3 reads CAPGASNQPQHF. CDR3 bases: TGTGCGCCAGGGGCTAGCAATCAGCCCCAGCATTTT.

The chain uses TRBV5-1 and TRBJ2-3; 8 positions match TRBD1. The V and J ends lost 0 bases and 2 bases, in that order; junction bases with no gene match: 8. CDR3 length equals 17 residues. The germline gives CDR1 SGHRS, CDR2 YFSETQ. The CDR3 coding sequence is TGCGCCAGCAGCTTGGCTTCCGGACAGGGTTACACAGATACGCAGTATTTT. Residues: CASSLASGQGYTDTQYF.

The chain employs TRBV29-1 and TRBJ2-3; D remains unclear. CDR1 is SQVTM, CDR2 ANQGSEA, per germline. V shed 7 bases and J shed 2 bases, with 10 bases lying between them. This CDR3 region has 12 residues. The CDR3: CSEHQFTDTQYF. CDR3 sequence (DNA): TGCAGCGAACACCAATTCACAGATACGCAGTATTTT.

The chain uses TRBV28 and TRBJ2-7, with TRBD2 as a possible D gene (7 bases). CDR3 length: 14 amino acids. Trimming left V 5 bases short and J 2 bases short, with 13 bases between. Germline CDR1 is MDHEN and CDR2 is SYDVKM. CDR3 DNA: TGTGCCAGCAGTCAGGTGCGGGGGCCCTACGAGCAGTACTTC. The encoded protein is CASSQVRGPYEQYF.

The chain joins TRBV28 to TRBJ1-5; D remains unclear. Trimming removed 8 bases from V and 6 bases from J, with 14 bases in between. CDR1 is MDHEN and CDR2 is SYDVKM in the germline V gene. There are 13 residues in the CDR3. The CDR3 coding sequence is TGTGCCAGCGATGGAGGCAGAAGTCAGCCCCAGCATTTT. Protein: CASDGGRSQPQHF.

J is TRBJ2-3 and V is TRBV29-1; weak D call: TRBD2 (5 bases). V lost 7 bases to trimming and J lost 1 base, with 9 bases between them. The germline V gene has CDR1 SQVTM and CDR2 ANQGSEA. The CDR3 spans 12 residues. The chain's CDR3 is CSGEHGTDTQYF. CDR3 DNA sequence: TGCAGCGGGGAGCATGGCACAGATACGCAGTATTTT.

This chain joins TRBV7-2 and TRBJ1-3; unclear D gene. The length of the CDR3 is 14 residues. The V and J ends lost 5 bases and 2 bases respectively, with 10 bases between them. CDR1 SGHTA and CDR2 FQGNSA come from the germline V gene. The CDR3 protein is CASSPPRPGNTIYF. The CDR3 DNA sequence: TGTGCCAGCAGCCCACCTCGCCCTGGAAACACCATATATTTT.

V is TRBV14 and J is TRBJ2-5; D not resolved. Germline lookup yields CDR1 SGHDN and CDR2 FVKESK. The CDR3 has 15 residues. V lost 1 base and J lost 5, with 14 bases in between. In DNA, the CDR3 is TGTGCCAGCAGCCAAGCCTGGAATAGCCGGGAGACCCAGTACTTC. It yields the protein CASSQAWNSRETQYF.

The chain has TRBV11-2 and TRBJ2-1; 7 nucleotides line up with TRBD1. Germline V gene data show CDR1 as SGHAT and CDR2 as FQNNGV. The trim removed 4 bases at V and 4 bases at J, leaving 1 base unmatched. The CDR3 loop spans 13 amino acids. The CDR3 sequence: CASSSQGYNEQFF. DNA of the CDR3: TGTGCCAGCAGCTCACAGGGGTACAATGAGCAGTTCTTC.

The CDR3 here is CASSISGTRGPYEQYF. The CDR3 DNA is TGTGCCAGTAGTATCTCAGGGACAAGGGGCCCTTACGAGCAGTACTTC. The rearrangement uses TRBV19 and TRBJ2-7; a weak D match, TRBD1 (6 bases). Trimming stripped 3 bases from V and 4 bases from J, with 19 bases between. The CDR3 covers 16 residues. Germline lookup yields CDR1 LNHDA and CDR2 SQIVND (reference sequence).

The chain is built from TRBV19 and TRBJ2-5; TRBD2 agrees at 16 bases. Per the germline V gene, CDR1 is LNHDA and CDR2 is SQIVND (reference sequence). The CDR3 length is 17 residues. J lost 2 bases, V lost 4 bases, and 4 bases had no gene match. The CDR3 DNA reads as TGTGCCAGTAGTAAAATGGGACTAGCGGGAGGGCAAGAGACCCAGTACTTC. Encoded protein: CASSKMGLAGGQETQYF.

V gene TRBV28 combines with J gene TRBJ2-7; 12 bases align to TRBD2. The CDR3 is 19 residues long. In germline, CDR1 is MDHEN, CDR2 SYDVKM. Germline trimming cut 4 bases from V and 5 bases from J; bases unmatched to any gene: 18. The CDR3 spells CASSYPWAGELAGGDEQYF. The CDR3 region has the DNA TGTGCCAGCAGTTATCCATGGGCTGGGGAACTAGCGGGAGGCGACGAGCAGTACTTC.

The V gene is TRBV7-2, the J gene TRBJ1-1; D not certain. Trimming cost V 5 bases and J 6 bases, with 19 bases left between them. In germline, CDR1 is SGHTA, CDR2 FQGNSA. The CDR3 is made up of 15 amino acids. The CDR3: CASSLTPAMESEAFF. DNA for the CDR3: TGTGCCAGCAGCCTAACCCCGGCGATGGAGTCTGAAGCTTTCTTT.

The chain joins TRBV29-1 to TRBJ1-2; 8 bases are a match to TRBD1. The CDR3 extends over 15 amino acids. The trim removed 5 bases at V and 2 bases at J, leaving 10 bases unmatched. The germline CDR1 and CDR2 sequences are SQVTM and ANQGSEA. This CDR3 reads CSVFDRGRGNYGYTF. CDR3 in DNA: TGCAGCGTTTTCGACAGGGGCAGAGGGAACTATGGCTACACCTTC.

The chain recombines TRBV29-1 with TRBJ2-5; no reliable D call. V was trimmed by 3 bases and J by 0 bases, leaving 8 bases between them. The CDR3 runs to 13 residues. Germline lookup yields CDR1 SQVTM and CDR2 ANQGSEA. CDR3 nucleotide sequence: TGCAGCGTTGAGGGTAGCAACCAAGAGACCCAGTACTTC. Its protein product is CSVEGSNQETQYF.